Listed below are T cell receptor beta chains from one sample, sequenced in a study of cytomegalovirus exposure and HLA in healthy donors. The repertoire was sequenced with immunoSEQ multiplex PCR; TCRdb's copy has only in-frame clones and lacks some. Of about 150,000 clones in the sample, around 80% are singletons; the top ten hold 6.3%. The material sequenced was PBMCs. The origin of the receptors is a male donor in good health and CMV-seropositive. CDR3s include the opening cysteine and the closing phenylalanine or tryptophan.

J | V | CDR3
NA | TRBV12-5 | CASGSGTENSEQYF
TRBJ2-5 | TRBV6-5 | CASKGSGPTQYF
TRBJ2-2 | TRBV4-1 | CASSQDGLAGVTGELFF
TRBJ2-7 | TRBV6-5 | CASSYREGALNEQYF
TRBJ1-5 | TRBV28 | CASSAWTGGLEPQHF
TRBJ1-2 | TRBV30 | CAWRDRANYGYTF
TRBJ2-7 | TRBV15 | CATSGTSGAYEQYF
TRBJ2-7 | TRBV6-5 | CASRGAYEQYF
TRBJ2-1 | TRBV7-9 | CASSSGQGRQFF
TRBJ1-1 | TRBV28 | CASIFLPDGGEAFF
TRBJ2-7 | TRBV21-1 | CASSKLRDSGRRSSYEQYF
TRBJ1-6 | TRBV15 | CATSRSRGGNSPLHF
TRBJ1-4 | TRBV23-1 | CASSQGQGTNEKLFF
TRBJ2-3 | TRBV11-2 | CASSPRVGTASTDTQYF
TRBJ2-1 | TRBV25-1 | CASSATGHALFF
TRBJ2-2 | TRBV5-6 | CASSQGLAGFTGELFF
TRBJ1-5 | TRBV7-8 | CASSLVAGGDGNQPQHF
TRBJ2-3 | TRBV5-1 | CASSLWDGLAGGADTQYF
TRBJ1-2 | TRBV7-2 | CASSLSGGGAYGYTF
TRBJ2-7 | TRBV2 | CASSKGLASYEQYF
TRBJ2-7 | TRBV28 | CASSDLGLAGGPALYEQYF
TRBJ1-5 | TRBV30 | CAWSVDGNQPQHF